What follows describes a single T cell receptor beta chain. Antigen unknown. Trimming cost V 2 bases and J 9 bases, with 11 bases left between them. Germline V gives CDR1 KGHSH, CDR2 LQKENI. The CDR3 runs 13 residues. The repertoire was sequenced with immunoSEQ multiplex PCR; TCRdb's copy has only in-frame clones and lacks some. This repertoire shows about 200,000 clones, 88% found once; its top ten account for about 2.9%. The data originate from a study of cytomegalovirus exposure and HLA in healthy donors. The validation cohort, a group of 120 or so subjects, included the donors and was separate from the roughly 670-subject first cohort. Study-level findings and limits: The listing of fewer than 200 TCR beta chains classed them as cytomegalovirus-associated. Using the classifier, cytomegalovirus status was reportedly diagnosed with high specificity and sensitivity.

Sequencing used PBMCs. The clonotype comes from a woman aged 18-29 years in good health and CMV-seronegative. The chain carries TRBV18 and TRBJ1-5; D is uncertain. The CDR3 DNA reads TGTGCCAGCTCACCAGATGTTACTCGGCCCCAGCATTTT. It yields the protein CASSPDVTRPQHF.